Listed here are 6 T cell receptor beta chains from one sample, sequenced in a study of blood T cell repertoires in COVID-19. Clones were read by immunoSEQ multiplex PCR, and TCRdb kept only the in-frame ones, dropping some. The sample shows about 480,000 clones, around 88% of them seen only once. Sample: peripheral blood. The receptors were gathered from a woman in her fifties or sixties with COVID-19, enrolled during active disease.

The V gene is TRBV12-3 or TRBV12-4, the J gene TRBJ2-3; D gene uncertain. V shed 4 bases and J shed 2 bases, with 7 bases lying between them. This CDR3 spans 13 amino acids. CDR3 sequence reads: CASSSRNTDTQYF. DNA for the CDR3: TGTGCCAGCAGTTCCAGAAACACAGATACGCAGTATTTT.

The chain links TRBV11-3 to TRBJ1-1; TRBD1 might be the D (5 bases). The CDR3 is 13 amino acids. Germline loops: CDR1 SGHNT, CDR2 YENEEA. V dropped 4 bases and J dropped 1 base, with 7 bases sitting between them. The CDR3 region has the DNA TGTGCCAGCAGCTCTACAGGGAACACTGAAGCTTTCTTT. It is translated as CASSSTGNTEAFF. Full variable domain (remainder filled in from reference TRBV11-3 and TRBJ1-1): EAGVVQSPRYKIIEKKQPVAFWCNPISGHNTLYWYLQNLGQGPELLIRYENEEAVDDSQLPKDRFSAERLKGVDSTLKIQPAELGDSAVYLCASSSTGNTEAFFGQGTRLTVV.

The V call is TRBV6-1, the J call TRBJ1-1, with D tentatively TRBD1 (5 bases). This CDR3 comprises 15 residues. Trimming took 1 base from V and 4 from J, leaving 13 bases between them. Germline CDR1 reads MNHNS; CDR2 reads SASEGT. In DNA, the CDR3 is TGTGCCAGCAGTGAAGTACGGGGGTTGGGCACTGAAGCTTTCTTT. Translating it yields CASSEVRGLGTEAFF.

This clone was recorded only once. The chain is built from TRBV18 and TRBJ2-3, with D perhaps TRBD1 (5 bases). Germline V lookup: CDR1 KGHSH, CDR2 LQKENI. There are 17 residues in the CDR3. Trimming stripped 2 bases from V and 0 bases from J, with 15 bases between. CDR3 nucleotide sequence: TGTGCCAGCTCACCAGGGGCCCTACCAACTAGCACAGATACGCAGTATTTT. Translating gives CASSPGALPTSTDTQYF.

This chain uses TRBV9 with TRBJ1-6; weak D call: TRBD1 (6 bases). The V gene lost 4 bases and the J gene lost 0 bases, with 14 bases spanning the gap. The CDR3 length is 17 residues. The germline CDR1 and CDR2 sequences are SGDLS and YYNGEE. As DNA, the CDR3 is TGTGCCAGCAGCTCAGGACAGCCGTCCTCCTATAATTCACCCCTCCACTTT. This sequence encodes CASSSGQPSSYNSPLHF.

This clone was seen a single time. The CDR3 DNA follows: TGTGCCAGCAGCGTAGTGGGGCAGGGTGGGGCTGAAGCTTTCTTT. Translating it yields CASSVVGQGGAEAFF. The V call is TRBV9, the J call TRBJ1-1, with D tentatively TRBD1 (5 bases). Germline values: CDR1 SGDLS, CDR2 YYNGEE. With 0 bases removed from V and 6 bases from J, the gap between germline ends came to 15 bases. The CDR3 extends over 15 amino acids. The full variable domain, with the rest looked up from reference TRBV9 and TRBJ1-1, is DSGVTQTPKHLITATGQRVTLRCSPRSGDLSVYWYQQSLDQGLQFLIQYYNGEERAKGNILERFSAQQFPDLHSELNLSSLELGDSALYFCASSVVGQGGAEAFFGQGTRLTVV.